The 11 T cell receptor beta chains below all came from one sample that was sequenced in a study of beta chain features in type 1 diabetes. Sequenced material consisted of expressed TCRB transcripts (all of the isolated RNA was reverse transcribed). Generated by immunoSEQ multiplex PCR, the TCRdb table keeps only in-frame clones and is missing some. The data show 200,000 to 250,000 clones, with about 70% seen just once and 0.053% held by the top ten. Sequences were obtained from naive CD4+ T cells from blood. The source is a man aged 25-45 years in good health.

The rearrangement joins TRBV5-6 to TRBJ2-4; D not resolved. The CDR3 totals 17 residues. CDR1 and CDR2 from the germline V gene are SGHDT and YYEEEE. Deletions cut 1 base from V and 0 bases from J, with 14 bases between. The CDR3 DNA is TGTGCCAGCAGCTTGTGGTACGGCTCGGTAGCCAAAAACATTCAGTACTTC. It translates to CASSLWYGSVAKNIQYF.

This chain joins TRBV7-2 and TRBJ2-5; D not resolved. CDR1 and CDR2 from the germline V gene are SGHTA and FQGNSA. The ends were cut back, 1 base at V and 2 bases at J, with 5 bases in the middle. The CDR3 consists of 13 residues. DNA for the CDR3: TGTGCCAGCAGCTTAGTGAAACAAGAGACCCAGTACTTC. Amino acids: CASSLVKQETQYF.

The count of this clone is one. The chain joins TRBV30 to TRBJ2-5; 11 bases align to TRBD1. After removal of 3 bases from V and 4 bases from J, the junction contained 4 bases not matched to a gene. This CDR3 is 14 amino acids long. Germline V gene data show CDR1 as GTSNPN and CDR2 as SVGIG (reference sequence). The CDR3 spells CAWRDRGRRETQYF. The CDR3 DNA reads as TGTGCCTGGAGGGACAGGGGGCGCCGAGAGACCCAGTACTTC. The complete variable domain, with remaining parts taken from reference TRBV30 and TRBJ2-5, reads SQTIHQWPATLVQPVGSPLSLECTVEGTSNPNLYWYRQAAGRGLQLLFYSVGIGQISSEVPQNLSASRPQDRQFILSSKKLLLSDSGFYLCAWRDRGRRETQYFGPGTRLLVL.

A few counts support this clone. V and J are TRBV5-1 and TRBJ2-1; 8 nucleotides align to TRBD1. V shed 0 bases, J shed 10 bases, and the junction held 9 bases outside the gene matches. CDR1 SGHRS and CDR2 YFSETQ come from the germline V gene. CDR3 size: 15 residues. The chain's CDR3 is CASSLVQGAILEQFF. As DNA, the CDR3 is TGCGCCAGCAGCTTGGTTCAGGGGGCGATTTTGGAGCAGTTCTTC. The whole variable domain, filled in from reference TRBV5-1 and TRBJ2-1, reads KAGVTQTPRYLIKTRGQQVTLSCSPISGHRSVSWYQQTPGQGLQFLFEYFSETQRNKGNFPGRFSGRQFSNSRSEMNVSTLELGDSALYLCASSLVQGAILEQFFGPGTRLTVL.

This clone was found a few times. The chain links TRBV21-1 to TRBJ2-3; the DNA was not compared with TRBD2, the D call given in the table. TRBV21-1 is given as a pseudogene. CDR3 length: 9 residues. The chain's CDR3 is CASRRAQYF. The CDR3 bases are TGTGCCAGCAGGAGAGCGCAGTATTTT.

The sample holds a few counts of this clone. This chain connects TRBV25-1 to TRBJ2-5, with D perhaps matching TRBD2 (6 bases). Germline loops: CDR1 MGHDK, CDR2 SYGVNS. This CDR3 is 15 amino acids long. V was cut by 5 bases and J by 1 base, with 14 bases left in between. The CDR3 DNA reads as TGTGCCAGCAGTTCCTCACGGACTATCCAAGAGACCCAGTACTTC. It codes for CASSSSRTIQETQYF.

Regarding this clone: The same CDR3 can be traced to other DNA sequences in this sample. The chain carries TRBV30 and TRBJ2-3; D is uncertain. Deletions cut 0 bases from V and 3 bases from J, with 7 bases between. This CDR3 is built from 13 residues. The germline V gene encodes CDR1 GTSNPN and CDR2 SVGIG (reference sequence). The CDR3 DNA follows: TGTGCCTGGAGTGTTTTGAGAACAGATACGCAGTATTTT. It yields the protein CAWSVLRTDTQYF.

The chain links TRBV30 to TRBJ2-7; no clear D gene. V was pared by 1 base and J by 6 bases, with 7 bases between. Germline values: CDR1 GTSNPN, CDR2 SVGIG (reference sequence). The CDR3 spans 11 residues. CDR3: CAWSEVVEQYF. In nucleotides, the CDR3 is TGTGCCTGGAGTGAAGTGGTCGAGCAGTACTTC.

This clone was seen a few times. The genes are TRBV11-2 and TRBJ2-4; D is possibly TRBD2 (7 bases). CDR1 and CDR2 (germline): SGHAT, FQNNGV. The CDR3 sequence is 16 residues long. The germline V and J ends were trimmed by 6 bases and 0 bases, with 15 bases remaining between them. The CDR3 sequence is CASSPRGGGAKNIQYF. DNA for the CDR3: TGTGCCAGCAGTCCCCGGGGAGGGGGAGCCAAAAACATTCAGTACTTC. Complete variable domain (other parts from reference TRBV11-2 and TRBJ2-4): EAGVAQSPRYKIIEKRQSVAFWCNPISGHATLYWYQQILGQGPKLLIQFQNNGVVDDSQLPKDRFSAERLKGVDSTLKIQPAKLEDSAVYLCASSPRGGGAKNIQYFGAGTRLSVL.

The chain joins TRBV29-1 to TRBJ1-2; 8 nucleotides line up with TRBD1. This CDR3 comprises 12 residues. V lost 4 bases and J lost 3; bases outside the gene matches: 1. In germline, CDR1 is SQVTM, CDR2 ANQGSEA. CDR3 residues: CSVATGDYGYTF. The CDR3 nucleotides read TGCAGCGTTGCGACAGGGGACTATGGCTACACCTTC. The full variable domain, rest sourced from reference TRBV29-1 and TRBJ1-2, is SAVISQKPSRDICQRGTSLTIQCQVDSQVTMMFWYRQQPGQSLTLIATANQGSEATYESGFVIDKFPISRPNLTFSTLTVSNMSPEDSSIYLCSVATGDYGYTFGSGTRLTVV.

The V and J genes are TRBV10-3 and TRBJ2-5; D possibly corresponds to TRBD1 (6 bases). V shed 10 bases and J shed 3 bases, with 12 bases lying between them. Germline V CDR1 and CDR2: ENHRY, SYGVKD. CDR3 size: 12 residues. CDR3 DNA: TGTGCCACCCAGACAGGAGAAGAGACCCAGTACTTC. It is translated as CATQTGEETQYF.